The present entry profiles one T cell receptor (beta chain) with its context. This clonotype was counted a few times. The target of this receptor is not known. It has no much larger one-base neighbor in the sample; base qualities were not kept. The sample originates from a study of CD8 T cells in Susac syndrome (dated by TCRdb to 2018 to 2020). About the investigation overall: The study used repertoire sequencing to test whether antigen drove CD8+ T cell activation and differentiation in Susac syndrome. CD8+ T cell repertoire clonality was compared between more than ten healthy donors, around 14 Susac syndrome patients and about 15 multiple sclerosis patients.

V is shortened by 7 bases, J by 5 bases, and the region joining them spans 14 bases. CDR3 length: 13 amino acids, cysteine to phenylalanine. The read is trimmed to its CDR3 DNA, 39 bases read in frame from base 1. Sequences SNHLY (CDR1) and FYNNEI (CDR2) are obtained from the germline V gene. What the research found in general, with its limitations: The study acknowledged that relatively few individuals were included in the TCR sequencing and HLA analysis.

RNA was extracted with the RNeasy kit and about 0.5 to 1 ug was reverse transcribed using random hexamers. The immunoSEQ multiplex PCR assay, covering 54 Vbeta and 13 Jbeta segments, was used to amplify TCR beta CDR3 regions. Bias from PCR amplification was corrected by using a synthetic template baseline for primer optimization and for computational correction. The original methods were these. Reads were assigned to V, D and J genes according to IMGT and analyzed in immunoSEQ Analyzer, with only productive sequences retained. Clonality was computed as one minus Shannon entropy normalized by log2 of the number of productive unique sequences. Public and private clones were assessed among the 100 most prevalent clones of each patient and control. Clones were defined as Susac-specific if absent from the healthy and MS cohorts, from 1052 published viral clones and from other ImmuneACCESS disease sequences. TCRdb reran the public reads through fastp at Q25 and MiXCR, keeping productive beta chains. Each entry merges the rows of one CDR3 protein and shows their most common DNA and genes. These V and J calls originate from TCRdb's pipeline instead of the authors' own analysis. In all, the sample holds 75,000 to 95,000 distinct CDR3 sequences, and around 90% of those were seen once. 0.5% to 0.6% of the sample belongs to the ten largest clones.

Peripheral blood CD8+ and CD4+ T cells from healthy donors, Susac syndrome patients and multiple sclerosis patients were profiled by high-throughput TCR beta sequencing. Treatment-naive patients with stable or active relapsing-remitting disease fulfilling revised McDonald criteria were used as multiple sclerosis controls. Bulk CD8+ and CD4+ T cells were purified by magnetic negative isolation, whereas CD8+ TEMRA cells were enriched by FACS. Blood was drawn into EDTA tubes, processed within 24 hours, and PBMCs were isolated by density gradient centrifugation. PBMCs intended for TCR sequencing were cryopreserved in liquid nitrogen and thawed later in a water bath at 37 degrees C. A purity of at least 90% was achieved for sorted or isolated CD4+, CD8+ and CD8+ TEMRA cells.

The receptor comes from a human donor with multiple sclerosis. The chain couples TRBV2 to TRBJ1-1, with TRBD1 as a weak D call on 5 bases. The sample was CD8+ T cells from PBMCs. The CDR3 in this case is CASTDREFTEAFF. In nucleotide form, the sequence is TGTGCCAGCACTGACAGAGAATTTACTGAAGCTTTCTTT. When the CDR3 is completed using the reference TRBV2 and TRBJ1-1 genes on either side, the full variable domain is EPEVTQTPSHQVTQMGQEVILRCVPISNHLYFYWYRQILGQKVEFLVSFYNNEISEKSEIFDDQFSVERPDGSNFTLKIRSTKLEDSAMYFCASTDREFTEAFFGQGTRLTVV.